This passage covers 13 T cell receptor beta chains from one sample sequenced in a study of CD8 T cells in Susac syndrome. It was with random hexamers that 0.5 to 1 ug RNA was reverse transcribed. Each CDR3 protein gets one entry after TCRdb re-called the immunoSEQ multiplex PCR reads with MiXCR. The table records about 150,000 distinct CDR3 sequences, approximately 95% of them present only once. The sequencing input was CD4+ T cells from PBMCs. The receptors originated from a human donor with Susac syndrome.

The rearrangement uses TRBV5-1 and TRBJ1-6, with 8 bases fitting TRBD1. With 4 bases clipped from V and 7 bases from J, the junction kept 7 bases outside the gene matches. The germline V gene has CDR1 SGHRS and CDR2 YFSETQ. The CDR3 has 15 residues. The CDR3 nucleotides read TGCGCCAGCAGCCTAGGACAGGGTCGGAATTCACCCCTCCACTTT. Protein: CASSLGQGRNSPLHF.

This clonotype was recorded once. This sequence joins TRBV29-1 and TRBJ2-2; D might be TRBD1 (6 bases). V gave up 6 bases and J gave up 6 bases, with 11 bases separating them. This CDR3 region has 12 residues. CDR1 is SQVTM, CDR2 ANQGSEA, per germline. The CDR3 loop is CSVTGYAGELFF. In nucleotides, the CDR3 is TGCAGCGTAACAGGGTATGCCGGGGAGCTGTTTTTT.

The chain combines TRBV5-6 with TRBJ2-7; D might be TRBD1 (6 bases). The V end lost 4 bases, the J end lost 2 bases, and 13 bases lay between the germline ends. Germline V gene lookup returns CDR1 SGHDT and CDR2 YYEEEE. The length of the CDR3 is 14 residues. CDR3 nucleotide sequence: TGTGCCAGCAGCCCCCAGGGGCGTCCCTACGAGCAGTACTTC. Protein sequence: CASSPQGRPYEQYF.

The rearrangement links TRBV12-3 or TRBV12-4 to TRBJ2-1; 9 positions match TRBD1. CDR3 length: 16 residues. Trimming took 3 bases from V and 4 from J; bases not matched to a gene: 7. CDR3 sequence reads: CASSFTGGQGYNEQFF. CDR3 in DNA: TGTGCCAGCAGTTTCACAGGGGGACAGGGTTACAATGAGCAGTTCTTC.

The chain has TRBV4-3 and TRBJ2-4; D is perhaps TRBD2 (5 bases). This CDR3 spans 15 amino acids. Trimming removed 3 bases at V and 3 bases at J, with 12 bases between. Germline-derived CDR1 and CDR2 are LGHNA and YSLEER. The CDR3 region has the DNA TGCGCCAGCAGCCAGTCCATAGAGGGCAAAAACATTCAGTACTTC. Protein: CASSQSIEGKNIQYF.

The V call is TRBV7-9, the J call TRBJ2-1; the D is unclear. CDR1 and CDR2 (germline): SEHNR, FQNEAQ (reference sequence). V lost 6 bases, J lost 7 bases, and 7 bases lay in between. There are 11 residues in the CDR3. CDR3 region: CASRLMNEQFF. The CDR3 coding sequence is TGTGCCAGCAGGCTAATGAATGAGCAGTTCTTC.

This clonotype was counted a few times. The chain links TRBV6-1 to TRBJ2-1, with 9 bases lining up with TRBD2. CDR1 MNHNS and CDR2 SASEGT come from the germline V gene. The CDR3 is 12 residues long. Trimming removed 7 bases from V and 8 bases from J; junction bases left unmatched: 3. The CDR3 sequence is CASNSGGYEQFF. The DNA of the CDR3 is TGTGCCAGCAATAGCGGGGGATATGAGCAGTTCTTC.

The rearrangement uses TRBV20-1 and TRBJ1-6, with 8 bases fitting TRBD1. Germline V gene lookup returns CDR1 DFQATT and CDR2 SNEGSKA (reference sequence). CDR3 length equals 13 residues. Trimming removed 0 bases from V and 16 bases from J; junction bases left unmatched: 8. CDR3 sequence: CSARDSGTGGLHF. DNA for the CDR3: TGCAGTGCTAGAGATAGCGGGACAGGAGGGCTCCACTTT.

This chain joins TRBV29-1 and TRBJ1-4, with D possibly matching TRBD1 (6 bases). The CDR3 runs to 13 residues. CDR1 SQVTM and CDR2 ANQGSEA come from the germline V gene. With 3 bases removed from V and 8 bases from J, the gap between germline ends came to 13 bases. CDR3 DNA sequence: TGCAGCGTTGATCTGGGGGCTAGGGAAAAACTGTTTTTT. Residues: CSVDLGAREKLFF. The full variable domain, its missing parts supplied by reference TRBV29-1 and TRBJ1-4, is SAVISQKPSRDICQRGTSLTIQCQVDSQVTMMFWYRQQPGQSLTLIATANQGSEATYESGFVIDKFPISRPNLTFSTLTVSNMSPEDSSIYLCSVDLGAREKLFFGSGTQLSVL.

V is TRBV30 and J is TRBJ1-1; D might be TRBD1 (5 bases). Germline CDR1 is GTSNPN and CDR2 is SVGIG (reference sequence). The CDR3 has 15 residues. Trimming shortened V by 1 base and J by 4 bases, and 16 bases separated the two germline ends. As DNA, the CDR3 is TGTGCCTGGAGTGGCCGGGACCAGAGGGGCACTGAAGCTTTCTTT. Encoded protein: CAWSGRDQRGTEAFF.

The chain combines TRBV6-1 with TRBJ2-7, with TRBD1 identical over 8 bases. CDR3 length: 17 amino acids. V lost 3 bases, J lost 5 bases, and 15 bases stayed unmatched. CDR1 is MNHNS, CDR2 SASEGT, per germline. The CDR3 is CASSDPPYRGTPNEQYF. The CDR3 DNA sequence: TGTGCCAGCAGTGACCCACCGTACAGGGGGACCCCTAACGAGCAGTACTTC.

This chain joins TRBV6-6 and TRBJ1-6, with 8 positions matching TRBD1. The trim removed 1 base at V and 8 bases at J, leaving 4 bases unmatched. Germline loops: CDR1 MNHNY, CDR2 SVGAGI (reference sequence). CDR3 length: 15 residues. The CDR3 protein is CASSYFTDRDSPLHF. The CDR3, as DNA: TGTGCCAGCAGTTACTTCACGGACAGGGATTCACCCCTCCACTTT.

Here the CDR3 reads CASSQVGTGPLGANVLTF. DNA of the CDR3: TGTGCCAGCAGCCAAGTCGGGACAGGCCCTCTCGGGGCCAACGTCCTGACTTTC. This chain connects TRBV4-2 to TRBJ2-6; TRBD1 aligns across 8 bases. There are 18 residues in the CDR3. The V gene end was trimmed by 1 base and the J gene end by 4 bases; junction bases not matched to a gene: 9. CDR1 is LGHNA, CDR2 YNFKEQ, per germline.